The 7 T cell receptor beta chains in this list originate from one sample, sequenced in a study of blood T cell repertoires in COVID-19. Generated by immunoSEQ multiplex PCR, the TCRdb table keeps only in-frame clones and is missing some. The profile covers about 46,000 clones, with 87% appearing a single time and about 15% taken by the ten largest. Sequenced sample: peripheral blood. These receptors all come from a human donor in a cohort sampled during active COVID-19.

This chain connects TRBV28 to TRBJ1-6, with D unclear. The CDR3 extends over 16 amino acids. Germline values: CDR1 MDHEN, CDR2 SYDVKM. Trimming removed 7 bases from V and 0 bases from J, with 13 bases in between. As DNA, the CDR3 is TGTGCCAGCACCCCGAACCGTAGCTCCTATAATTCACCCCTCCACTTT. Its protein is CASTPNRSSYNSPLHF.

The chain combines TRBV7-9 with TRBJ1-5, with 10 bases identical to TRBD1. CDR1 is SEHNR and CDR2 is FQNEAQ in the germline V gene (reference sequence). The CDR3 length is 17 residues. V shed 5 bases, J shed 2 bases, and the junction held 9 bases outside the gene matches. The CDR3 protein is CASSAGQGRSGNQPQHF. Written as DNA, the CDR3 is TGTGCCAGCAGCGCGGGACAGGGGCGATCGGGCAATCAGCCCCAGCATTTT.

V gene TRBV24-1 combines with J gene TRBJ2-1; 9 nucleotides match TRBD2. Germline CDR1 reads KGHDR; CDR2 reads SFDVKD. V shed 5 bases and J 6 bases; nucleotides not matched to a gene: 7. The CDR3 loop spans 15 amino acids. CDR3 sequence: CATSVLAGEVNEQFF. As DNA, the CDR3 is TGTGCCACCAGTGTCTTAGCGGGAGAGGTCAATGAGCAGTTCTTC.

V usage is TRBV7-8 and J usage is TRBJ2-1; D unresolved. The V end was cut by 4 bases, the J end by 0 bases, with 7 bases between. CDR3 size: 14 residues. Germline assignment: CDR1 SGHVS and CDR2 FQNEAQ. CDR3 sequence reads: CASSSPLSYNEQFF. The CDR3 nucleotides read TGTGCCAGCAGCTCCCCCCTCTCCTACAATGAGCAGTTCTTC.

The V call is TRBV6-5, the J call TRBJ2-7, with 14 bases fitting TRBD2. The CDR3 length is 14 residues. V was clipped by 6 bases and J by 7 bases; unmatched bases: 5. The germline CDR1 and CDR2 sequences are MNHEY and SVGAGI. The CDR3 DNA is TGTGCCAGCAGGCGACTAGCGGGAGGGGAAGAGCAGTACTTC. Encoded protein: CASRRLAGGEEQYF.

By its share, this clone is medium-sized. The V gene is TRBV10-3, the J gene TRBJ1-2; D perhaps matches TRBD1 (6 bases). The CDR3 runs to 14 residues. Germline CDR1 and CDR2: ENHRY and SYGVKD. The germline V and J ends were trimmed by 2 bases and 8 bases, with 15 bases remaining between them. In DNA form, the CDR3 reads TGTGCCATCAGTGAGACGGACAGTATGAGAGGCTACACCTTC. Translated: CAISETDSMRGYTF.

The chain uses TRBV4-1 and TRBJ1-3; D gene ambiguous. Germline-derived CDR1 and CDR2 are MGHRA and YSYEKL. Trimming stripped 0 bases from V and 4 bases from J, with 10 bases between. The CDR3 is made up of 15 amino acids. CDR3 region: CASSQDTQAGNTIYF. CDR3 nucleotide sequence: TGCGCCAGCAGCCAAGATACCCAAGCGGGAAACACCATATATTTT.